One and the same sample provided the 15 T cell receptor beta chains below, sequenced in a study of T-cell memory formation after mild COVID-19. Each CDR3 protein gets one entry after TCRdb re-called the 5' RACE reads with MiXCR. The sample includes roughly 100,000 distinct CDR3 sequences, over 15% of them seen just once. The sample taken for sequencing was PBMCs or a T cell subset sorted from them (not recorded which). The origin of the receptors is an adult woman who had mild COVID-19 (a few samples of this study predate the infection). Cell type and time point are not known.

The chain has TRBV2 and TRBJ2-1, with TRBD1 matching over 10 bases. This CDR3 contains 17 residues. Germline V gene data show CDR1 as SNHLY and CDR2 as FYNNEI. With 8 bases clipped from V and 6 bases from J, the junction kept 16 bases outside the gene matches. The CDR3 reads CASELHPGQGLTNEQFF. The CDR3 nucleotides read TGTGCCAGCGAACTTCACCCGGGACAGGGGCTAACCAATGAGCAGTTCTTC.

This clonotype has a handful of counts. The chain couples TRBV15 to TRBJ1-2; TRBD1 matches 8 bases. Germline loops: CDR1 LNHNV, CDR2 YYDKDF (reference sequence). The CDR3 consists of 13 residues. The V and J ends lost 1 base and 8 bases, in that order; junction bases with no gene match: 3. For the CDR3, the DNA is TGTGCCACCAGCAGAGGACAGGGGCTCGGCTACACCTTC. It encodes CATSRGQGLGYTF.

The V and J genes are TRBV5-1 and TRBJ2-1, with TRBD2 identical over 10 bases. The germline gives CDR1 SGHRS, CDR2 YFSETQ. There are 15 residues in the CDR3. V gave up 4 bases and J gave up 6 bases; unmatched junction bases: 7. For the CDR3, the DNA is TGCGCCAGCAGCCAAGGACTAGCGGAGATCAATGAGCAGTTCTTC. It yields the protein CASSQGLAEINEQFF.

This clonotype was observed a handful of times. In DNA, the CDR3 is TGTGCCAGCAGTCCCTTAGCGGGTTCGGCGAGAAATGAGCAGTTCTTC. As protein: CASSPLAGSARNEQFF. The V gene is TRBV25-1, the J gene TRBJ2-1, with 7 bases identical to TRBD2. The CDR3 is made up of 16 amino acids. The germline CDR1 and CDR2 sequences are MGHDK and SYGVNS. V shed 5 bases, J shed 7 bases, and the junction held 14 bases outside the gene matches. The complete variable domain, with remaining parts taken from reference TRBV25-1 and TRBJ2-1, reads EADIYQTPRYLVIGTGKKITLECSQTMGHDKMYWYQQDPGMELHLIHYSYGVNSTEKGDLSSESTVSRIRTEHFPLTLESARPSHTSQYLCASSPLAGSARNEQFFGPGTRLTVL.

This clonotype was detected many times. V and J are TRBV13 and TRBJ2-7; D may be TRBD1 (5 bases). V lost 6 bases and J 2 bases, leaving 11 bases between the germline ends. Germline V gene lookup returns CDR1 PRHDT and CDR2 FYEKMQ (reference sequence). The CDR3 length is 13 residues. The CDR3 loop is CASRSQGTYEQYF. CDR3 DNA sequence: TGTGCCAGCAGGAGTCAGGGTACCTACGAGCAGTACTTC.

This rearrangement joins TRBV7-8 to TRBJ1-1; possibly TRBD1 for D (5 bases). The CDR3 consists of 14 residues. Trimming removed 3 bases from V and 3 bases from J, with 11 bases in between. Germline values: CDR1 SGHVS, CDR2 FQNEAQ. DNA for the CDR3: TGTGCCAGCAGCTTCCCAGGGAGGGACACTGAAGCTTTCTTT. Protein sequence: CASSFPGRDTEAFF.

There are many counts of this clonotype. The DNA of the CDR3 is TGTGCCAGCAGTCTATCATCGGGGGGCACAGATACGCAGTATTTT. Amino acid sequence: CASSLSSGGTDTQYF. The chain links TRBV6-4 to TRBJ2-3; possible D gene TRBD2, 6 bases. The CDR3 loop spans 15 amino acids. The germline gives CDR1 MRHNA, CDR2 SNTAGT. Trimming cost V 5 bases and J 1 base, with 13 bases left between them.

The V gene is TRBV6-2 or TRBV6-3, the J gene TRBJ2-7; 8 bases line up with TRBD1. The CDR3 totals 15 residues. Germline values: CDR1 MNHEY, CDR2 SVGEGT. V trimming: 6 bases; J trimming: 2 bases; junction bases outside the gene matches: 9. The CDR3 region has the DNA TGTGCCAGCAGCCGAAGCCGGACAGGGACCTACGAGCAGTACTTC. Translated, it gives CASSRSRTGTYEQYF.

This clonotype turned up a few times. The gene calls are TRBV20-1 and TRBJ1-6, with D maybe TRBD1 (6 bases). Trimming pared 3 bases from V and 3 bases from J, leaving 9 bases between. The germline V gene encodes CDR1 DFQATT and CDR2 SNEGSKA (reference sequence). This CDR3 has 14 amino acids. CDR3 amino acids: CSARQGIYNSPLHF. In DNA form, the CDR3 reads TGCAGTGCTAGGCAGGGGATCTATAATTCACCCCTCCACTTT.

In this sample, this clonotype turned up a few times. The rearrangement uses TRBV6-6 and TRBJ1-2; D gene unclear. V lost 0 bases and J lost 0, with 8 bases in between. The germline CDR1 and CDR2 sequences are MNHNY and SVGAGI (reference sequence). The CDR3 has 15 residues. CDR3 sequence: CASSYSAGPNYGYTF. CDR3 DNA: TGTGCCAGCAGTTACTCCGCAGGCCCTAACTATGGCTACACCTTC.

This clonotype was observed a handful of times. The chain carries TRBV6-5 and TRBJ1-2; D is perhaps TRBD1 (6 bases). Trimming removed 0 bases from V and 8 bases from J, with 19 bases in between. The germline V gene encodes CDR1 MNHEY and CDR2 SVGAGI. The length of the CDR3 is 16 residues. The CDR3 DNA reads TGTGCCAGCAGTTACTCTCGGGGGGGCAGGGGACACGGCTACACCTTC. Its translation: CASSYSRGGRGHGYTF.

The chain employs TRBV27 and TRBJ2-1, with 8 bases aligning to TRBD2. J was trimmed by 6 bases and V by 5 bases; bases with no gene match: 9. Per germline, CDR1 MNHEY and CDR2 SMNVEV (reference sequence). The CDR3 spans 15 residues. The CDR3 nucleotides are TGTGCCAGCAGTATGGGGACCAGCGGGGGCAATGAGCAGTTCTTC. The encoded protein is CASSMGTSGGNEQFF.

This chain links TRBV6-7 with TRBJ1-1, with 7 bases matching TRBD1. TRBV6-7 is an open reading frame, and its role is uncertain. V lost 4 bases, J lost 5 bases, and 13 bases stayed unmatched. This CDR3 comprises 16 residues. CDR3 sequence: CASSSRDSRRGTEAFF. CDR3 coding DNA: TGTGCCAGCAGTTCCCGGGACAGCCGGCGGGGAACTGAAGCTTTCTTT.

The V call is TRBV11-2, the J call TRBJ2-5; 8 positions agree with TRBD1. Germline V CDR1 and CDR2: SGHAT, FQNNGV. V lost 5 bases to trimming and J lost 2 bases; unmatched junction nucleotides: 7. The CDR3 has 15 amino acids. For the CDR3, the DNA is TGTGCCAGCAGCGGAAGGGACAGGTCACAAGAGACCCAGTACTTC. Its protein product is CASSGRDRSQETQYF. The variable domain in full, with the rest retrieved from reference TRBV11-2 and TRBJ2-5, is EAGVAQSPRYKIIEKRQSVAFWCNPISGHATLYWYQQILGQGPKLLIQFQNNGVVDDSQLPKDRFSAERLKGVDSTLKIQPAKLEDSAVYLCASSGRDRSQETQYFGPGTRLLVL.

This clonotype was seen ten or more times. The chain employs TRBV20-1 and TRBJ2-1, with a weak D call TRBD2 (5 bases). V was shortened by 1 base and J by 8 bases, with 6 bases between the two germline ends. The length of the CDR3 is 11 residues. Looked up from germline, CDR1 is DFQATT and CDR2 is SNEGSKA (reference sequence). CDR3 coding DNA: TGCAGTGCTAGAGTGAGGGATGAGCAGTTCTTC. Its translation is CSARVRDEQFF.